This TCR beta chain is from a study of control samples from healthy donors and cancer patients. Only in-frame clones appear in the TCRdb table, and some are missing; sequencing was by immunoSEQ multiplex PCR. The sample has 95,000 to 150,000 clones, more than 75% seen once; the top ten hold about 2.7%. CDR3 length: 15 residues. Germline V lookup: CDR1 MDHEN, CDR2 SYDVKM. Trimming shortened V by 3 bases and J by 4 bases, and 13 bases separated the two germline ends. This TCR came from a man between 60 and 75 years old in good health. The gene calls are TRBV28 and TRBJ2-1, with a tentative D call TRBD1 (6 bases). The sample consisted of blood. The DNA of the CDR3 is TGTGCCAGCAGTTTCAGGGGCTCCGGATACAATGAGCAGTTCTTC. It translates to CASSFRGSGYNEQFF.